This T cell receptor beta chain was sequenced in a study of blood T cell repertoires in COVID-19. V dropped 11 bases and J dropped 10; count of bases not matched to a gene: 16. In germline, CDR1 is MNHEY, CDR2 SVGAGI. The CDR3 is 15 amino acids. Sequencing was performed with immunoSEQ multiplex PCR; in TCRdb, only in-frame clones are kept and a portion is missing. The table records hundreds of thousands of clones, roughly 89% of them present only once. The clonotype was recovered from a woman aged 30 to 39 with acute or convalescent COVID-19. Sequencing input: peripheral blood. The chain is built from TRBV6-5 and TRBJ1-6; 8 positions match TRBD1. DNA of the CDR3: TGTGCCCCCCTAGGACGGACAGGGTTTGGGTCACCCCTCCACTTT. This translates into CAPLGRTGFGSPLHF.